A single sample gave rise to the 31 T cell receptor beta chains below, sequenced in a study of radiation and T cells in renal cell carcinoma. Treatment noted: 15 Gy SBRT to primary tumor, nephrectomy 4 weeks later. Method: immunoSEQ multiplex PCR; TCRdb's copy keeps in-frame clones and lacks some. The table lists 15,000 to 20,000 clones, less than 65% of them singletons. The specimen was tumor tissue, collected from a patient whose treatment included radiotherapy and nephrectomy. The source of these receptors is a man over 45 with renal cell carcinoma.

The genes are TRBV29-1 and TRBJ2-3; the D is unclear. The CDR3 has 14 residues. V dropped 7 bases and J dropped 1 base, with 15 bases sitting between them. Per the germline V gene, CDR1 is SQVTM and CDR2 is ANQGSEA. The CDR3 loop is CSAVPFGGTDTQYF. The DNA of the CDR3 is TGCAGCGCAGTCCCTTTTGGGGGCACAGATACGCAGTATTTT.

V usage is TRBV7-8 and J usage is TRBJ2-2, with D possibly matching TRBD2 (6 bases). CDR1 is SGHVS, CDR2 FQNEAQ, per germline. The germline V and J ends were trimmed by 8 bases and 7 bases, with 14 bases remaining between them. The CDR3 has 13 residues. Here the CDR3 reads CASGGSGGGELFF. For the CDR3, the DNA is TGTGCCAGCGGCGGGTCCGGGGGCGGGGAGCTGTTTTTT.

This chain links TRBV2 with TRBJ2-5; a possible D gene is TRBD2 (5 bases). CDR1 and CDR2 from the germline V gene are SNHLY and FYNNEI. V was pared by 8 bases and J by 5 bases, with 21 bases between. This CDR3 is 15 amino acids long. The CDR3 nucleotides read TGTGCCAGCCGAGGACTGGGTGAGGGTGGTGAGACCCAGTACTTC. Amino acid sequence: CASRGLGEGGETQYF.

In this sample, this clone turned up a few times. This rearrangement joins TRBV5-4 to TRBJ1-2; no clear D gene. The length of the CDR3 is 13 residues. With 2 bases removed from V and 4 bases from J, the gap between germline ends came to 9 bases. From germline, CDR1 is SGHNT and CDR2 YYREEE (reference sequence). CDR3 DNA sequence: TGTGCCAGCAGCTTAGGCAGGACCTATGGCTACACCTTC. This sequence encodes CASSLGRTYGYTF.

This clone was counted a few times. The chain uses TRBV5-4 and TRBJ1-4, with 8 bases that match TRBD1. Germline CDR1 is SGHNT and CDR2 is YYREEE (reference sequence). This CDR3 region has 15 residues. The V segment lost 2 bases and the J segment 8 bases; nucleotides outside the gene matches: 8. The DNA of the CDR3 is TGTGCCAGCAGCTTAGGACAGGGAAGAAACGAAAAACTGTTTTTT. Translating gives CASSLGQGRNEKLFF. Variable domain in full (rest from reference TRBV5-4 and TRBJ1-4): ETGVTQSPTHLIKTRGQQVTLRCSSQSGHNTVSWYQQALGQGPQFIFQYYREEENGRGNFPPRFSGLQFPNYSSELNVNALELDDSALYLCASSLGQGRNEKLFFGSGTQLSVL.

This clone is labeled as medium-sized (0.01 to 0.1%). The CDR3 coding sequence is TGCAGCGCCAACTCAGGACTAGCGGGAGAAGAGCAGTTCTTC. The encoded protein is CSANSGLAGEEQFF. The chain links TRBV29-1 to TRBJ2-1; 13 bases match TRBD2. The CDR3 has 14 residues. The V segment lost 7 bases and the J segment 10 bases; nucleotides outside the gene matches: 10. Germline CDR1 SQVTM, CDR2 ANQGSEA.

The chain employs TRBV28 and TRBJ2-1, with D tentatively TRBD2 (6 bases). The V end was cut by 3 bases, the J end by 7 bases, with 16 bases between. The germline V gene encodes CDR1 MDHEN and CDR2 SYDVKM. This CDR3 contains 15 residues. The CDR3: CASSFAGGPGNEQFF. The DNA of the CDR3 is TGTGCCAGCAGTTTTGCAGGAGGGCCGGGAAATGAGCAGTTCTTC.

This clone came up a few times. J is TRBJ1-2 and V is TRBV6-6, with 7 bases matching TRBD1. From germline, CDR1 is MNHNY and CDR2 SVGAGI (reference sequence). The CDR3 totals 15 residues. With V trimmed by 2 bases and J by 1 base, 4 bases remained unmatched. CDR3 loop: CASSYDRERNYGYTF. The CDR3 coding sequence is TGTGCCAGCAGTTACGACAGGGAGCGTAACTATGGCTACACCTTC.

This clone was recorded only once. V usage is TRBV5-1 and J usage is TRBJ2-7; 10 bases are shared with TRBD2. V shed 4 bases, J shed 0 bases, and the junction held 4 bases outside the gene matches. The CDR3 length is 15 residues. The germline V gene encodes CDR1 SGHRS and CDR2 YFSETQ. CDR3 sequence (DNA): TGCGCCAGCAGCCCTCCTAGCGGGAGCTCCTACGAGCAGTACTTC. Protein: CASSPPSGSSYEQYF.

The chain couples TRBV5-1 to TRBJ2-1; 9 nucleotides align to TRBD1. The trim removed 3 bases at V and 4 bases at J, leaving 2 bases unmatched. CDR3 length: 14 amino acids. Germline V gene sequence: CDR1 SGHRS, CDR2 YFSETQ. The CDR3 is CASSSGQGYNEQFF. The CDR3 DNA reads TGCGCCAGCAGCTCAGGACAGGGGTACAATGAGCAGTTCTTC.

V is TRBV5-1 and J is TRBJ2-2; D is unclear. Trimming pared 0 bases from V and 8 bases from J, leaving 11 bases between. CDR3 length equals 14 residues. Germline-derived CDR1 and CDR2 are SGHRS and YFSETQ. Here the CDR3 reads CASSLALGVGELFF. DNA of the CDR3: TGCGCCAGCAGCTTGGCCCTTGGGGTTGGGGAGCTGTTTTTT.

This sequence joins TRBV15 and TRBJ2-1, with 13 bases lining up with TRBD2. The CDR3 runs to 18 residues. Unmatched junction bases numbered 9, after V lost 0 bases and J lost 7 bases. CDR1 and CDR2 from the germline V gene are LNHNV and YYDKDF (reference sequence). The CDR3 is CATSRDYGLAGVRNEQFF. For the CDR3, the DNA is TGTGCCACCAGCAGAGATTACGGACTAGCGGGAGTTAGGAATGAGCAGTTCTTC.

The rearrangement links TRBV6-1 to TRBJ2-5; either TRBD1 or TRBD2 may fit D (5 bases each). This CDR3 is 13 amino acids long. The V end was cut by 8 bases, the J end by 4 bases, with 14 bases between. CDR1 is MNHNS and CDR2 is SASEGT in the germline V gene. CDR3 residues: CASRQGGGETQYF. The CDR3 DNA reads TGTGCCAGCCGGCAGGGTGGAGGAGAGACCCAGTACTTC.

The CDR3 DNA reads as TGTGCCAGCAGCTTGGGACTTGACAGGGCCGAGCAGTACTTC. This translates into CASSLGLDRAEQYF. This sequence joins TRBV5-4 and TRBJ2-7; 7 bases match TRBD1. J lost 6 bases, V lost 0 bases, and 6 bases had no gene match. CDR1 is SGHNT, CDR2 YYREEE, per germline (reference sequence). CDR3 size: 14 residues. The entire variable domain, with the rest obtained from reference TRBV5-4 and TRBJ2-7, is as follows: ETGVTQSPTHLIKTRGQQVTLRCSSQSGHNTVSWYQQALGQGPQFIFQYYREEENGRGNFPPRFSGLQFPNYSSELNVNALELDDSALYLCASSLGLDRAEQYFGPGTRLTVT.

The V gene is TRBV5-1, the J gene TRBJ2-6; D not resolved. This CDR3 is 16 amino acids long. CDR1 is SGHRS, CDR2 YFSETQ, per germline. Trimming took off 0 bases at V and 0 bases at J, with 7 bases between the two ends. The CDR3 here is CASSLGLNSGANVLTF. Here the CDR3 DNA reads TGCGCCAGCAGCTTGGGCCTCAACTCTGGGGCCAACGTCCTGACTTTC.

V is TRBV30 and J is TRBJ1-6; D is possibly TRBD1 (5 bases). CDR1 GTSNPN and CDR2 SVGIG come from the germline V gene (reference sequence). The CDR3 has 15 amino acids. V lost 3 bases, J lost 9 bases, and 18 bases lay in between. DNA for the CDR3: TGTGCCTGGAGCGAACCGGACACTGGGAGTTCACCCCTCCACTTT. Translation: CAWSEPDTGSSPLHF.

The rearrangement uses TRBV2 and TRBJ2-1; 9 nucleotides agree with TRBD2. CDR1 SNHLY and CDR2 FYNNEI come from the germline V gene. Trimming at V came to 10 bases and at J to 4 bases, leaving 8 bases not matched to a gene. The CDR3 is 14 residues long. DNA of the CDR3: TGTGCCATTTCCGGGACTAGCCGATACAATGAGCAGTTCTTC. Protein sequence: CAISGTSRYNEQFF.

This rearrangement joins TRBV7-9 to TRBJ2-3; no clear D gene. The germline V and J ends were trimmed by 4 bases and 5 bases, with 13 bases remaining between them. Germline V gene lookup returns CDR1 SEHNR and CDR2 FQNEAQ (reference sequence). CDR3 length equals 14 residues. The CDR3 loop reads CASSSTSRVDTQYF. The CDR3 region has the DNA TGTGCCAGCAGCTCGACCTCAAGGGTAGATACGCAGTATTTT.

This chain connects TRBV11-3 to TRBJ2-2, with D possibly being TRBD2 (6 bases). V lost 4 bases to trimming and J lost 7 bases, with 13 bases between them. CDR1 is SGHNT, CDR2 YENEEA, per germline. This CDR3 spans 14 amino acids. The CDR3 spells CASSWGLDGGELFF. The CDR3 nucleotides read TGTGCCAGCAGCTGGGGACTGGACGGCGGGGAGCTGTTTTTT.

This clone was detected a few times. CDR3 region: CASLTGNQPQHF. The CDR3 coding sequence is TGTGCCAGTTTGACAGGCAATCAGCCCCAGCATTTT. V is TRBV19 and J is TRBJ1-5; D is possibly TRBD1 (5 bases). Germline V gives CDR1 LNHDA, CDR2 SQIVND (reference sequence). Trimming pared 8 bases from V and 2 bases from J, leaving 7 bases between. This CDR3 spans 12 amino acids.

This chain connects TRBV7-6 to TRBJ1-4, with D unclear. Germline-derived CDR1 and CDR2 are SGHVS and FNYEAQ. The CDR3 has 14 residues. The germline V and J ends were trimmed by 1 base and 4 bases, with 7 bases remaining between them. DNA of the CDR3: TGTGCCAGCAGCTTAGAAGCGGATAATGAAAAACTGTTTTTT. Encoded protein: CASSLEADNEKLFF.

This clone showed up just a few times. The J gene is TRBJ2-6, the V gene TRBV5-1; no definite D call. CDR1 is SGHRS, CDR2 YFSETQ, per germline. V lost 2 bases, J lost 0 bases, and 6 bases lay in between. The CDR3 has 15 residues. The CDR3 reads CASSLSTSGANVLTF. The CDR3 nucleotides are TGCGCCAGCAGCTTATCAACCTCTGGGGCCAACGTCCTGACTTTC.

This chain connects TRBV18 to TRBJ2-1; D is uncertain. The CDR3 spans 13 residues. The V gene lost 2 bases and the J gene lost 10 bases, with 12 bases spanning the gap. CDR1 KGHSH and CDR2 LQKENI come from the germline V gene. The CDR3 bases are TGTGCCAGCTCACCAACTTTTATAGAAGAGCAGTTCTTC. Translated, it gives CASSPTFIEEQFF.

The rearrangement joins TRBV5-1 to TRBJ2-7; D may be TRBD1 or TRBD2 (5 bases each). CDR1 is SGHRS and CDR2 is YFSETQ in the germline V gene. The CDR3 has 15 amino acids. Trimming removed 0 bases at V and 2 bases at J, with 12 bases between. Written as DNA, the CDR3 is TGCGCCAGCAGCTTGGTATTGGGGGAAGCCTACGAGCAGTACTTC. As protein: CASSLVLGEAYEQYF.

This chain connects TRBV2 to TRBJ2-7, with D possibly TRBD1 on 5 matching bases. CDR1 and CDR2 from the germline V gene are SNHLY and FYNNEI. Trimming removed 8 bases at V and 4 bases at J, with 12 bases between. The CDR3 sequence is 12 residues long. CDR3 nucleotide sequence: TGTGCCAGCTCAGGGATCCGGTACGAGCAGTACTTC. It is translated as CASSGIRYEQYF.

This clone was counted ten times or more. The V and J genes are TRBV5-1 and TRBJ2-7; weak D call: TRBD2 (6 bases). CDR1 SGHRS and CDR2 YFSETQ come from the germline V gene. V lost 0 bases, J lost 7 bases, and 14 bases lay in between. The CDR3 contains 14 residues. CDR3 nucleotides: TGCGCCAGCAGCTTGGATGGCTGGGCGGGAGAGCAGTACTTC. This codes for CASSLDGWAGEQYF.

This clone came up a few times. This chain connects TRBV9 to TRBJ2-2; possibly TRBD2 for D (6 bases). Trimming removed 4 bases from V and 6 bases from J, with 22 bases in between. The CDR3 length is 17 residues. Germline V lookup: CDR1 SGDLS, CDR2 YYNGEE. CDR3 in amino acids: CASSLLSRDWGAGELFF. In DNA form, the CDR3 reads TGTGCCAGCAGCTTATTATCCCGGGACTGGGGGGCCGGGGAGCTGTTTTTT.

The chain is built from TRBV7-3 and TRBJ1-2, with D possibly TRBD1 on 6 matching bases. Germline V gene sequence: CDR1 SGHTA, CDR2 FQGTGA. The CDR3 sequence is 16 residues long. Trimming stripped 2 bases from V and 4 bases from J, with 17 bases between. The CDR3 bases are TGTGCCAGCAGCTTATTATTGCGACAGGACGGCTATGGCTACACCTTC. Its translation: CASSLLLRQDGYGYTF.

The CDR3 DNA follows: TGTGCCAGCAGCCGGCGTAGCGGGGTAATCGATACGCAGTATTTT. Its translation: CASSRRSGVIDTQYF. This chain uses TRBV7-8 with TRBJ2-3; 8 nucleotides align to TRBD2. The germline CDR1 and CDR2 sequences are SGHVS and FQNEAQ. J gave up 6 bases and V 5 bases, and 10 bases lay outside the gene matches. The CDR3 loop spans 15 amino acids.

The chain links TRBV7-8 to TRBJ2-7; D not certain. The CDR3 is made up of 12 amino acids. Germline-derived CDR1 and CDR2 are SGHVS and FQNEAQ. The V and J ends lost 5 bases and 0 bases respectively, with 5 bases between them. The chain's CDR3 is CASSPSSYEQYF. The CDR3 region has the DNA TGTGCCAGCAGCCCGAGCTCCTACGAGCAGTACTTC.

J is TRBJ2-1 and V is TRBV5-1; D is unresolved. Germline V gives CDR1 SGHRS, CDR2 YFSETQ. This CDR3 has 16 amino acids. Trimming left V 0 bases short and J 0 bases short, with 10 bases between. The CDR3 DNA follows: TGCGCCAGCAGCTTGGCCAGTTCATACTCCTACAATGAGCAGTTCTTC. Translated, it gives CASSLASSYSYNEQFF.